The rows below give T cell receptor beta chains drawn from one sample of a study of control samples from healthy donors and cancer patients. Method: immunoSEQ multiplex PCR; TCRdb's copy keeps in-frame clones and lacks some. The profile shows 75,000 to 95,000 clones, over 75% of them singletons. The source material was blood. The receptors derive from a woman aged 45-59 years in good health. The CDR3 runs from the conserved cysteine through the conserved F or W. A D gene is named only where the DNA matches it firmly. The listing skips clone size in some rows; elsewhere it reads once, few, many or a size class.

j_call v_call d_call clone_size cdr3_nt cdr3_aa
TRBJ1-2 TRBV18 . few TGTGCCAGCTCAGACCTGGGGGGAGCTAACTATGGCTACACCTTC CASSDLGGANYGYTF
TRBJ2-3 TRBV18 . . TGTGCCAGCTCAGAGGGACTCTCTAGCACAGATACGCAGTATTTT CASSEGLSSTDTQYF
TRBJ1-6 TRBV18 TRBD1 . TGTGCCAGCTCAAGAACAGGGGGCGCCGGGAATTCACCCCTCCACTTT CASSRTGGAGNSPLHF
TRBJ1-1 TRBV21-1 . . TGTGCCAGCAGCAACATAGGGGTCCAATCGAACACTGAAGCTTTCTTT CASSNIGVQSNTEAFF
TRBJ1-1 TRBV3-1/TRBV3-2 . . TGTGCCAGCAGCCAAGATGGCCCTCGGACGGCTTTCTTT CASSQDGPRTAFF
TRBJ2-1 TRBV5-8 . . TGTGCCAGCAGCTCCCCCCGGTGGGATCACAATGAGCAGTTCTTC CASSSPRWDHNEQFF
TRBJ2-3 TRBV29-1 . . TGCAGCGTTGAAGAGGGGGCCGGCACAGATACGCAGTATTTT CSVEEGAGTDTQYF
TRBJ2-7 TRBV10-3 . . TGTGCCATCAGTCCAGACGGGGACGAGCAGTACTTC CAISPDGDEQYF
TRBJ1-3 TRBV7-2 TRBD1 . TGTGCCAGCAGCCGCATGACAGGGTCTGGAAACACCATATATTTT CASSRMTGSGNTIYF
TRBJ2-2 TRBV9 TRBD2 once TGTGCCAGCAGCGTAGCTAGCGGGGCGAGGGGCACCGGGGAGCTGTTTTTT CASSVASGARGTGELFF
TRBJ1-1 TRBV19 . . TGTGCCAGTAGTATTGGATTAGGGGGAAGGGGCACTGAAGCTTTCTTT CASSIGLGGRGTEAFF
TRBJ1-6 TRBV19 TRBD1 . TGTGCCAGTAGAGGGACAGGGGTTAATTCACCCCTCCACTTT CASRGTGVNSPLHF
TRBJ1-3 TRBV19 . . TGTGCCAGTAGTATGTACGGCCCCGGGACGGCCGGCTCTGGAAACACCATATATTTT CASSMYGPGTAGSGNTIYF
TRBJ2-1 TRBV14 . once TGTGCCAGCAGCTCAGGGACTTTGGGACAGTTCTTC CASSSGTLGQFF
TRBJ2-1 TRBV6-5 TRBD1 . TGTGCCAGCAGTTACACACCCCCTCTAGGGGGCCATGAGCAGTTCTTC CASSYTPPLGGHEQFF
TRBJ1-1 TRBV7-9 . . TGTGCCAGCAGCTCCACAGGGTTAATCAGGGTGAAGGCTTTCTTT CASSSTGLIRVKAFF
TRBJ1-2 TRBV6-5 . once TGTGCCAGCAGCCCCGCCTCCGTTGTCTATGGCTACACCTTC CASSPASVVYGYTF
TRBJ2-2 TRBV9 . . TGTGCCAGCAGCGTAGCGGGGGAACCGGGCGGGGAGCTGTTTTTT CASSVAGEPGGELFF
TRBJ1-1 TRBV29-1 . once TGCAGCGTGTCGGGACTGTTGAACACTGAAGCTTTCTTT CSVSGLLNTEAFF
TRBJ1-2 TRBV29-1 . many TGCAGCGTAACCTTCCGGGCCCGGGATGGCTACACCTTC CSVTFRARDGYTF
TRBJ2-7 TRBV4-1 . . TGCGCCAGCAGCCAAGGCTCCGGGACATTGACCTACGAGCAGTACTTC CASSQGSGTLTYEQYF
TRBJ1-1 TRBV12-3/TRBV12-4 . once TGTGCCAGCAGTCCAATCTCTGTCGCTGAAGCTTTCTTT CASSPISVAEAFF
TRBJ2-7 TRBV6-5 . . TGTGCCAGCTCACGAACCGGGGTTTACGAGCAGTACTTC CASSRTGVYEQYF
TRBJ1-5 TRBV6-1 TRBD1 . TGTGCCAGCAGTGAACTCTTTGGGACAGGTTCTCCCCCGGCCCAGCATTTT CASSELFGTGSPPAQHF
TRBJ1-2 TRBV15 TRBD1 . TGTGCCACCAGCAGAGTCGGACGGGACAGGGGGGGCAGCAGCTATGGCTACACCTTC CATSRVGRDRGGSSYGYTF
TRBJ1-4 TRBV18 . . TGTGCCAGCTCACGCCGGAGTAGACAGGACGCAACCAAACTAACTAATGAAAAACTGTTTTTT CASSRRSRQDATKLTNEKLFF
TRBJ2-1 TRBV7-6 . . TGTGCCAGCAGCCAGGGGTGGGATGAGCAGTTCTTC CASSQGWDEQFF
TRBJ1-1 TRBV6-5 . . TGTGCCAGCAGCTTCACACACGGTGAAGCTTTCTTT CASSFTHGEAFF
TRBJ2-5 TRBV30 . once TGTGCCTGGAGTAATGCATATCGGGGGACTCCGTACTTC CAWSNAYRGTPYF
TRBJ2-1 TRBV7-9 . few TGTGCCAGCAGCCCTACTAGTTATGGTAGAGTGGTGGGTGAGCAGTTCTTC CASSPTSYGRVVGEQFF
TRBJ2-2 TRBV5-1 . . TGCGCCAGCTCAGGAGGGGGCGAAGGCACCGGGGAGCTGTTTTTT CASSGGGEGTGELFF
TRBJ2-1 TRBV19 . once TGTGCCAGTAGAGGGGACAAATACAATGAGCAGTTCTTC CASRGDKYNEQFF
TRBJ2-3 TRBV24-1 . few TGTGCCACCAGTAGCTCTAGCACAGATACGCAGTATTTT CATSSSSTDTQYF
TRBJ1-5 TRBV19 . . TGTGCCAGTAGTCAAAAAGGAGCTTGGGACCTCAACCCCCAGCATTTT CASSQKGAWDLNPQHF
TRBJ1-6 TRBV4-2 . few TGTGCCAGCAGCCAAAGTGAGGGGGAGCGGTCACCCCTCCACTTT CASSQSEGERSPLHF
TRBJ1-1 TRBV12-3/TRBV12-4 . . TGTGCCAGCACCCAAACACCGAACACTGAAGCTTTCTTT CASTQTPNTEAFF
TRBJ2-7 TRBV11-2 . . TGTGCCAGCAGCTTAGTCTACGAGCAGTACTTC CASSLVYEQYF